What follows are 10 T cell receptor beta chains derived from one specimen sequenced in a study of T cell repertoires in cytomegalovirus infection. TCRdb re-derived calls from the reads in MiXCR, one entry per CDR3 protein. The repertoire holds 300,000 to 450,000 distinct CDR3 sequences, with around 18% as singletons. Material for sequencing was PBMCs. Every receptor here comes from a human donor in good health (CMV status not recorded). Some clones in this sample may be carry-over from other donors' samples.

This clonotype was recorded many times. The chain recombines TRBV7-6 with TRBJ2-1, with a weak D call TRBD2 (6 bases). Trimming took off 0 bases at V and 15 bases at J, with 18 bases between the two ends. CDR1 is SGHVS and CDR2 is FNYEAQ in the germline V gene. The CDR3 is 14 amino acids. The CDR3 nucleotides read TGTGCCAGCAGCTTAGCGACTAGTTACGCGGTACGGTTCTTC. The encoded protein is CASSLATSYAVRFF.

This clonotype was seen only a few times. V and J are TRBV12-3 or TRBV12-4 and TRBJ1-2; D uncertain. This CDR3 comprises 14 residues. The germline V and J ends were trimmed by 3 bases and 8 bases, with 16 bases remaining between them. The CDR3, as DNA: TGTGCCAGCAGTTTCGGTCCGAGTCGCGAGGGCTACACCTTC. Translation: CASSFGPSREGYTF.

This clonotype was found many times. V is TRBV12-3 or TRBV12-4 and J is TRBJ2-7; 7 bases align to TRBD2. The length of the CDR3 is 16 residues. After removal of 4 bases from V and 2 bases from J, the junction contained 11 bases not matched to a gene. CDR3 coding DNA: TGTGCCAGCAGTTCGGGACTACCTATACAAGCCTACGAGCAGTACTTC. This codes for CASSSGLPIQAYEQYF.

CDR3 sequence: CASSLEGRSDNEQFF. In nucleotides, the CDR3 is TGCGCCAGCAGCTTGGAAGGGAGAAGCGACAATGAGCAGTTCTTC. V is TRBV5-1 and J is TRBJ2-1, with a weak D call TRBD2 (5 bases). CDR3 length: 15 amino acids. Trimming removed 0 bases at V and 5 bases at J, with 12 bases between. The germline V gene encodes CDR1 SGHRS and CDR2 YFSETQ.

This rearrangement joins TRBV20-1 to TRBJ2-5; 12 nucleotides agree with TRBD2. CDR1 is DFQATT, CDR2 SNEGSKA, per germline (reference sequence). V lost 5 bases, J lost 5 bases, and 3 bases stayed unmatched. This CDR3 spans 13 amino acids. CDR3 sequence (DNA): TGCAGTGCTGTGGGGACTAGCGGGGAGACCCAGTACTTC. Translated, it gives CSAVGTSGETQYF.

Ten or more counts support this clonotype. V and J are TRBV7-6 and TRBJ2-2, with 11 bases fitting TRBD2. Losses at the gene ends were 1 base for V and 7 bases for J; bases not matched to a gene: 5. This CDR3 spans 16 amino acids. Germline-derived CDR1 and CDR2 are SGHVS and FNYEAQ. The CDR3 region is CASSLGTSGSIGELFF. DNA for the CDR3: TGTGCCAGCAGCTTAGGTACTAGCGGGAGTATCGGGGAGCTGTTTTTT.

There are many counts of this clonotype. J is TRBJ2-7 and V is TRBV7-2; 7 bases fit TRBD2. The trim removed 7 bases at V and 3 bases at J, leaving 15 bases unmatched. CDR1 and CDR2 (germline): SGHTA, FQGNSA. This CDR3 is built from 16 residues. This chain's CDR3 is CASTPRGGSLVYEQYF. The DNA of the CDR3 is TGTGCCAGCACCCCCCGCGGCGGGAGTCTCGTCTACGAGCAGTACTTC.

CDR3 region: CASSLAGGLATEAFF. The CDR3 region has the DNA TGTGCCAGCAGCTTAGCTGGGGGCTTAGCGACTGAAGCTTTCTTT. This chain links TRBV7-2 with TRBJ1-1, with a weak D call TRBD1 (6 bases). Trimming stripped 0 bases from V and 5 bases from J, with 13 bases between. The germline CDR1 and CDR2 sequences are SGHTA and FQGNSA. The CDR3 has 15 residues.

J is TRBJ1-5 and V is TRBV11-2, with a possible D match to TRBD1 (5 bases). CDR1 is SGHAT and CDR2 is FQNNGV in the germline V gene. The CDR3 has 17 residues. The V and J ends lost 1 base and 0 bases respectively, with 13 bases between them. CDR3 region: CASSLVVSGNSNQPQHF. CDR3 bases: TGTGCCAGCAGCTTAGTTGTCTCAGGGAATAGCAATCAGCCCCAGCATTTT.

The chain couples TRBV12-5 to TRBJ2-5; 9 bases map to TRBD1. Trimming took 1 base from V and 5 from J; bases not matched to a gene: 11. Germline V gives CDR1 LGHNT, CDR2 FRNRAP. There are 17 residues in the CDR3. This CDR3 reads CASGLAGTGRVAETQYF. The DNA of the CDR3 is TGTGCTAGTGGTTTGGCCGGGACAGGGAGGGTAGCGGAGACCCAGTACTTC.